This T cell receptor beta chain was identified during a study of T cell changes during pregnancy in multiple sclerosis. The CDR3 is 15 residues long. Germline V gives CDR1 SGHAT, CDR2 FQDESV (reference sequence). V was clipped by 5 bases and J by 4 bases; unmatched bases: 6. Generated by immunoSEQ multiplex PCR, the TCRdb table keeps only in-frame clones and is missing some. The sample has around 77,000 clones; around nine tenths are singletons. The chain links TRBV11-1 to TRBJ2-7; 12 positions match TRBD2. This specimen was peripheral blood, taken in the third trimester of pregnancy. This clonotype was sampled from a female donor with multiple sclerosis, enrolled in a pregnancy study. The CDR3 sequence: CASSPTGLAGYEQYF. CDR3 in DNA: TGTGCCAGCAGCCCTACGGGACTAGCGGGTTACGAGCAGTACTTC.